What follows are 2 T cell receptor beta chains derived from one specimen sequenced in a study of OX40 agonist ivuxolimab in advanced cancers. The table came from immunoSEQ multiplex PCR; TCRdb's copy has only in-frame clones and leaves some out. The sample consists of some 65,000 clones, roughly 85% of them appearing once. This sample comprised CD4+ or CD8+ T cells sorted from blood, obtained in a trial of the OX40 agonist ivuxolimab. These receptor sequences come from an adult with an advanced solid tumor such as melanoma, head and neck, liver or kidney cancer.

This chain links TRBV5-1 with TRBJ2-7; 11 nucleotides agree with TRBD2. J was trimmed by 0 bases and V by 4 bases; bases with no gene match: 6. The CDR3 sequence is 16 residues long. Germline V lookup: CDR1 SGHRS, CDR2 YFSETQ. In nucleotides, the CDR3 is TGCGCCAGCAGCCCCGCCGGACTAGCGGGCTCCTACGAGCAGTACTTC. Amino acid sequence: CASSPAGLAGSYEQYF.

This chain connects TRBV29-1 to TRBJ1-1, with no clear D. With 8 bases removed from V and 4 bases from J, the gap between germline ends came to 14 bases. Germline V gene sequence: CDR1 SQVTM, CDR2 ANQGSEA. CDR3 length equals 12 residues. CDR3 region: CSFRVGATEAFF. In DNA form, the CDR3 reads TGCAGCTTTAGGGTTGGAGCCACTGAAGCTTTCTTT.